This T cell receptor beta chain is from a study of PD-1 and CTLA-4 blockade in melanoma. Profiled with immunoSEQ multiplex PCR; TCRdb holds only in-frame clones, not every one. The data hold approximately 15,000 clones, with around 70% observed a single time. The starting material was CD8+ T cells from peripheral blood, obtained from a patient given anti-PD-1 treatment. The origin of this receptor is a human donor with melanoma.

The CDR3 is CASAETDSSNQPQHF. CDR3 DNA: TGTGCCAGTGCCGAGACAGACAGTAGCAATCAGCCCCAGCATTTT. The chain links TRBV19 to TRBJ1-5, with D possibly being TRBD1 (5 bases). The CDR3 spans 15 residues. V lost 8 bases and J 0 bases, leaving 14 bases between the germline ends. CDR1 and CDR2 from the germline V gene are LNHDA and SQIVND (reference sequence). The full variable domain, its missing parts supplied by reference TRBV19 and TRBJ1-5, is DGGITQSPKYLFRKEGQNVTLSCEQNLNHDAMYWYRQDPGQGLRLIYYSQIVNDFQKGDIAEGYSVSREKKESFPLTVTSAQKNPTAFYLCASAETDSSNQPQHFGDGTRLSIL.